The 5 T cell receptor beta chains below were found in one sample sequenced in a study of shared clonotypes between healthy human individuals. The repertoire was sequenced with immunoSEQ multiplex PCR; TCRdb's copy has only in-frame clones and lacks some. The sample records hundreds of thousands of clones, approximately 95% being singletons. Naive CD8 cells lacked CD45RO and underwent positive selection for CCR7, leaving out terminally differentiated effector memory CD45RA+ cells. Sequencing was performed on naive CD8+ T cells sorted from blood. These receptors came from a woman under 40 in good health.

The gene calls are TRBV5-1 and TRBJ1-1; TRBD1 aligns across 12 bases. Germline V gene sequence: CDR1 SGHRS, CDR2 YFSETQ. V trimming: 4 bases; J trimming: 7 bases; junction bases outside the gene matches: 11. This CDR3 has 16 amino acids. CDR3 DNA: TGCGCCAGCAGCCTGGGGACAGGGGGCGCGTGGGATGAAGCTTTCTTT. Its protein product is CASSLGTGGAWDEAFF. The variable domain in full, completed from reference TRBV5-1 and TRBJ1-1, reads KAGVTQTPRYLIKTRGQQVTLSCSPISGHRSVSWYQQTPGQGLQFLFEYFSETQRNKGNFPGRFSGRQFSNSRSEMNVSTLELGDSALYLCASSLGTGGAWDEAFFGQGTRLTVV.

The gene calls are TRBV5-6 and TRBJ2-7, with no clear D. Germline V gene sequence: CDR1 SGHDT, CDR2 YYEEEE. Trimming removed 4 bases from V and 0 bases from J, with 8 bases in between. This CDR3 is 13 amino acids long. The CDR3 nucleotides read TGTGCCAGCAGCCTTAGGAGCTCCTACGAGCAGTACTTC. Translation gives CASSLRSSYEQYF.

The chain uses TRBV19 and TRBJ1-1; D possibly corresponds to TRBD1 (6 bases). The CDR3 has 13 residues. Trimming shortened V by 5 bases and J by 4 bases, and 11 bases separated the two germline ends. CDR1 LNHDA and CDR2 SQIVND come from the germline V gene (reference sequence). CDR3 DNA sequence: TGTGCCAGTAGTCCAGGGGTTGGCACTGAAGCTTTCTTT. Translating it yields CASSPGVGTEAFF.

CDR3 nucleotide sequence: TGTGCCAGTAGTATAGACGGGCAGGGATGGTACGAGCAGTACTTC. Its translation: CASSIDGQGWYEQYF. The chain has TRBV19 and TRBJ2-7, with TRBD1 as a possible D gene (5 bases). Germline CDR1 LNHDA, CDR2 SQIVND (reference sequence). The CDR3 runs to 15 residues. V was shortened by 0 bases and J by 4 bases, with 13 bases between the two germline ends.

The chain links TRBV19 to TRBJ2-1, with TRBD1 as a possible D gene (5 bases). This CDR3 spans 16 amino acids. The V end was cut by 3 bases, the J end by 8 bases, with 20 bases between. Germline values: CDR1 LNHDA, CDR2 SQIVND (reference sequence). The chain's CDR3 is CASSIGAAQFPDEQFF. In DNA, the CDR3 is TGTGCCAGTAGTATTGGGGCAGCCCAATTCCCCGATGAGCAGTTCTTC.